This T cell receptor (beta chain) derives from a study of breast tumors, draining lymph nodes, adjacent tissues. Samples came from axillary lymph nodes draining the breast cancer. As concerns this clonotype: A junction end diverges from the germline sequence, so it may reflect a read error.

In TCRdb, the multiplex PCR reads were re-called with MiXCR into one record per CDR3 protein. The data show some 120,000 distinct CDR3 sequences, just under 20% seen once. This CDR3 is 16 amino acids long. CDR1 ENHRY and CDR2 SYGVKD come from the germline V gene. Sequencing used axillary lymph node tissue. The origin of this receptor is a female donor with breast cancer. Some clones in this sample may be carry-over from other donors' samples. The chain is built from TRBV10-3 and TRBJ1-2; 9 bases are shared with TRBD1. DNA for the CDR3: TGTGCCATCAGTAAGTCTTCGGGACAGGGTGGGTATGGCTACACCTTC. This sequence encodes CAISKSSGQGGYGYTF.